This T cell receptor (beta chain) was recorded in a study of blood T cell repertoires in COVID-19 (dated by TCRdb to between 2020 and 2021). For context, the study as a whole: Samples from collaborators originated in the United States, Italy and Spain and spanned both the acute and convalescent phases of COVID-19. The material from the prospective study consisted of cDNA or gDNA derived from T cells, B-cell-depleted T cells, or PBMCs. Deeply sampled blood TCRbeta repertoires from subjects exposed to, actively infected with, or recovered from COVID-19 were included in the dataset. HLA class I and class II types, where available, came from metadata supplied by the sample provider rather than from assay-based typing. A freely available public database, intended as a resource for researchers studying the immune response to SARS-CoV-2, is where the repertoires were released. A de-identified subject ID, COVID-19 status, age in years and sex were almost always included in the sample metadata. Samples came from the ongoing ImmuneRACE study (first 160 participants) plus 1,254 subjects from 6 global collaborators.

General findings and caveats noted by the study authors: Clinical and demographic metadata were provided uncurated, with the amount varying by source and participant.

The immunoSEQ Assay, a bias-controlled multiplex PCR, was used to amplify TCRbeta CDR3 regions from genomic DNA. The paper's processing steps were these. Nucleated cell counts per sample were estimated from amplification of reference gene primers within the assay. To quantify the absolute abundance of each unique TCRbeta CDR3 rearrangement, sequence reads were collapsed and filtered. For each sample, productive Simpson clonality was calculated as the square root of Simpson's diversity index across productive rearrangements. As stored in TCRdb, this immuneACCESS dataset retains in-frame rearrangements with V and J assigned. A fraction of the clones does not appear; measured against another copy, unresolved V genes explain less than half of the discrepancy, and the remainder lacks a known reason. The V and J calls and clone size come from that table; D and trimming were worked out from the DNA. Counted in this sample were 200,000 to 250,000 clones; about four fifths of them appeared once. The top ten hold approximately 3.8% of the sample.

This clone was seen only a few times. No cognate antigen has been identified for it. The sample holds no much larger clone one base away, and base qualities are not on file. Relative to germline, V is 8 bases shorter and J is 4 bases shorter, with 14 bases between their ends. CDR1 and CDR2, per the germline V gene, are MNHEY and SVGAGI. Reading from cysteine to phenylalanine, the CDR3 counts 13 amino acids. The retained sequence is limited to the CDR3, 39 bases, with the frame set at the first base. Whole blood was collected in K2EDTA tubes by collaborating institutions according to the institutions' own protocols. For TCRbeta analysis, collaborators shipped samples as frozen whole blood, isolated PBMCs, or DNA extracted from either of those sample types.

The receptor chain draws on TRBV6-5 and TRBJ1-1; the D gene is perhaps TRBD1, on 5 matching bases. This TCR derives from a woman of 80 years or more with acute or convalescent COVID-19. Sequences were obtained from peripheral blood. The nucleotides read TGTGCCAGCGCTCCACGGGGGGGCACTGAAGCTTTCTTT. Protein translation: CASAPRGGTEAFF.